A single sample gave rise to the 9 T cell receptor beta chains below, sequenced in a study of T cell responses to AZD1222 COVID-19 vaccine. Assay: immunoSEQ multiplex PCR; the TCRdb copy retains only in-frame clones and omits some. The sample lists about 140,000 clones, roughly 84% occurring once. The sequencing here drew on peripheral blood, taken on day 0 of AZD1222 vaccination. The receptors shown here come from an adult in good health.

The rearrangement links TRBV5-5 to TRBJ1-5; unclear D gene. Germline CDR1 SGHKS, CDR2 YYEKEE (reference sequence). CDR3 length equals 14 residues. Trimming took 1 base from V and 6 from J, leaving 11 bases between them. The CDR3 bases are TGTGCCAGCAGCTTGACGGCAGTAGTTCAGCCCCAGCATTTT. It translates to CASSLTAVVQPQHF.

The CDR3 bases are TGTGCCAGCAGCTTGGGGCAAGCAAATGAAAAACTGTTTTTT. It translates to CASSLGQANEKLFF. The rearrangement uses TRBV5-4 and TRBJ1-4; D gene uncertain. This CDR3 has 14 residues. CDR1 SGHNT and CDR2 YYREEE come from the germline V gene (reference sequence). With 0 bases removed from V and 5 bases from J, the gap between germline ends came to 8 bases.

This chain connects TRBV3-1 (or the pseudogene TRBV3-2) to TRBJ2-4; no firm D call. This CDR3 is built from 13 residues. Germline-derived CDR1 and CDR2 are LGHDT and YNNKEL (reference sequence). V lost 0 bases to trimming and J lost 10 bases, with 10 bases between them. CDR3 residues: CASSQDPPQIQYF. The CDR3 DNA sequence: TGTGCCAGCAGCCAAGATCCCCCGCAAATTCAGTACTTC.

The chain carries TRBV6-6 and TRBJ1-5; possible D gene TRBD1, 5 bases. Trimming took off 8 bases at V and 2 bases at J, with 7 bases between the two ends. The length of the CDR3 is 12 residues. Per germline, CDR1 MNHNY and CDR2 SVGAGI (reference sequence). The chain's CDR3 is CASWGGNQPQHF. CDR3 coding DNA: TGTGCCAGCTGGGGGGGCAATCAGCCCCAGCATTTT.

This clone turned up a few times. The rearrangement joins TRBV27 to TRBJ1-6; weak D call: TRBD1 (5 bases). Germline CDR1 and CDR2: MNHEY and SMNVEV (reference sequence). V was trimmed by 0 bases and J by 8 bases, leaving 11 bases between them. This CDR3 contains 15 residues. CDR3 protein: CASSLSGVGYSPLHF. Written as DNA, the CDR3 is TGTGCCAGCAGTTTATCGGGGGTTGGGTATTCACCCCTCCACTTT.

The CDR3 DNA is TGCGCCAGCAGCCAAGCAGGGAGCTACACCTTC. It specifies CASSQAGSYTF. The rearrangement links TRBV4-1 to TRBJ1-2, with D tentatively TRBD1 (5 bases). Germline loops: CDR1 MGHRA, CDR2 YSYEKL. Trimming shortened V by 1 base and J by 9 bases, and 6 bases separated the two germline ends. The CDR3 extends over 11 amino acids.

Comment on this clone: Compared with germline, one end of the junction differs, possibly owing to a read error. The chain links TRBV2 to TRBJ1-1, with D maybe TRBD1 (6 bases). The germline CDR1 and CDR2 sequences are SNHLY and FYNNEI. CDR3 length equals 15 residues. DNA of the CDR3: TGTGCCAGCAGTGAAATGGAGCAGGGGCTCTCTGATGCTTTCTTT. It specifies CASSEMEQGLSDAFF.

The gene calls are TRBV10-3 and TRBJ1-1; D possibly corresponds to TRBD1 (5 bases). Germline V gene sequence: CDR1 ENHRY, CDR2 SYGVKD. The CDR3 has 14 amino acids. Trimming removed 5 bases at V and 0 bases at J, with 10 bases between. Written as DNA, the CDR3 is TGTGCCATCAGTATCGGGGGAGTGAACACTGAAGCTTTCTTT. It specifies CAISIGGVNTEAFF.

V usage is TRBV25-1 and J usage is TRBJ1-2, with no clear D. The V and J ends lost 5 bases and 2 bases respectively, with 9 bases between them. This CDR3 spans 13 amino acids. CDR1 is MGHDK and CDR2 is SYGVNS in the germline V gene. CDR3 loop: CASSPAGNYGYTF. CDR3 DNA: TGTGCCAGCAGTCCCGCCGGGAACTATGGCTACACCTTC.